The 4 T cell receptor beta chains listed next were all sequenced from one sample in a study of control samples from healthy donors and cancer patients. Here immunoSEQ multiplex PCR was the method, and the copy in TCRdb shows in-frame clones only, minus some. The sample carries about 120,000 clones, just under 95% recorded once. The sample taken for sequencing was blood. Receptors originate from a man aged 18 to 30 in good health.

This chain joins TRBV6-1 and TRBJ1-2, with 7 positions matching TRBD1. The CDR3 extends over 14 amino acids. Per germline, CDR1 MNHNS and CDR2 SASEGT. J lost 4 bases, V lost 6 bases, and 8 bases had no gene match. In DNA form, the CDR3 reads TGTGCCAGCAGGGAACAGGGGACTGTCTATGGCTACACCTTC. Protein product: CASREQGTVYGYTF.

This chain uses TRBV10-2 with TRBJ2-2; 10 nucleotides line up with TRBD2. This CDR3 has 17 amino acids. Trimming at V came to 3 bases and at J to 1 base, leaving 5 bases not matched to a gene. Germline assignment: CDR1 WSHSY and CDR2 SAAADI. Here the CDR3 DNA reads TGCGCCAGCAGTGAATCCCCTAGCGGGGGGAACACCGGGGAGCTGTTTTTT. Amino acids: CASSESPSGGNTGELFF.

V and J are TRBV3-1 (or the pseudogene TRBV3-2) and TRBJ1-6, with D maybe TRBD1 (6 bases). CDR1 is LGHDT, CDR2 YNNKEL, per germline (reference sequence). V lost 6 bases to trimming and J lost 14 bases, with 14 bases between them. There are 12 residues in the CDR3. The CDR3 DNA reads as TGTGCCAGCAGTCTGGACAGCTCGACCCTCCACTTT. Amino acid sequence: CASSLDSSTLHF.

The rearrangement uses TRBV6-6 and TRBJ2-7; 10 positions match TRBD1. The J segment lost 6 bases and the V segment lost 0 bases, leaving 2 bases of the junction unmatched. Germline V CDR1 and CDR2: MNHNY, SVGAGI (reference sequence). The CDR3 is 14 residues long. The CDR3 spells CASSYSDRGSEQYF. DNA for the CDR3: TGTGCCAGCAGTTACTCGGACAGGGGGTCCGAGCAGTACTTC.